A selection of T cell receptor beta chains follows, all from one sample in a study of identical twins. From the 5' RACE reads, TCRdb called clonotypes with MiXCR, one entry per CDR3 protein. The sample has roughly 720,000 distinct CDR3 sequences; about 20% are singletons. These records were also assigned to another study, of T cells expressing NK-cell markers.

The sequencing input was PBMCs. The receptors shown here come from a woman aged 18-29 years in good health. CDR3s include the opening cysteine and the closing phenylalanine or tryptophan. The D gene is left open where the match is weak. Size is omitted from some rows. Given values are once, few, many or a class for expanded clones.

clone_size d_call j_call v_call cdr3_aa cdr3_nt
few TRBD1 TRBJ2-5 TRBV6-2/TRBV6-3 CASFNGDRQETQYF TGTGCCAGCTTCAACGGGGACAGACAAGAGACCCAGTACTTC
- - TRBJ1-1 TRBV12-3/TRBV12-4 CASSRAGASEAFF TGTGCCAGCAGCCGAGCAGGGGCGAGTGAAGCTTTCTTT
few TRBD1 TRBJ2-1 TRBV7-2 CASSRTGYLTGEQFF TGTGCCAGCAGCCGGACAGGGTACCTTACGGGTGAGCAGTTCTTC
- - TRBJ2-5 TRBV7-2 CASSLFWALYF TGTGCCAGCAGCTTATTTTGGGCTTTGTACTTC
few - TRBJ2-5 TRBV7-9 CASSPSRSQETQYF TGTGCCAGCAGCCCTTCCAGGTCCCAAGAGACCCAGTACTTC
few - TRBJ2-3 TRBV5-1 CASSNGGSRPDTQYF TGCGCCAGCAGCAATGGAGGGTCTAGACCAGATACGCAGTATTTT
few TRBD2 TRBJ2-1 TRBV12-3/TRBV12-4 CASSLFLAGDNEQFF TGTGCCAGCAGTTTGTTCCTAGCGGGAGACAATGAGCAGTTCTTC
- - TRBJ2-5 TRBV2 CASSSQGGGETQYF TGTGCCAGCAGTTCCCAGGGTGGGGGTGAGACCCAGTACTTC
once TRBD1 TRBJ1-2 TRBV5-1 CASSPVQGALGYTF TGCGCCAGCAGCCCGGTTCAGGGGGCCCTTGGCTACACCTTC
- - TRBJ1-2 TRBV7-8 CASSPDPYGYTF TGTGCCAGCAGCCCAGATCCCTATGGCTACACCTTC
- TRBD1 TRBJ2-1 TRBV27 CASQDRGNEQFF TGTGCCAGTCAGGACAGGGGGAATGAGCAGTTCTTC
- - TRBJ2-1 TRBV12-3/TRBV12-4 CASSLRGRGNNEQFF TGTGCCAGCAGTTTACGAGGTAGGGGGAACAATGAGCAGTTCTTC
few TRBD2 TRBJ2-1 TRBV12-3/TRBV12-4 CASREFAGVLDEQFF TGTGCCAGCAGGGAGTTCGCGGGAGTCCTGGATGAGCAGTTCTTC
- - TRBJ2-1 TRBV20-1 CSATGRNEQFF TGCAGTGCTACCGGTAGAAATGAGCAGTTCTTC
- - TRBJ2-1 TRBV5-6 CASSSGRPSGQFF TGTGCCAGCAGCTCGGGACGCCCCTCGGGGCAGTTCTTC
- - TRBJ2-3 TRBV29-1 CSVRRTSTDTQYF TGCAGCGTTCGACGGACTAGCACAGATACGCAGTATTTT
few TRBD1 TRBJ1-4 TRBV20-1 CSATDTGVNEKLFF TGCAGTGCCACCGATACAGGGGTTAATGAAAAACTGTTTTTT
- - TRBJ2-5 TRBV20-1 CSAGLDATQYF TGCAGTGCTGGCCTGGACGCGACCCAGTACTTC
- - TRBJ1-2 TRBV3-1 CASSQGRDKGRYTF TGTGCCAGCAGCCAAGGAAGGGACAAGGGACGCTACACCTTC
- - TRBJ2-7 TRBV2 CASKDGTYEQYF TGTGCCAGCAAGGACGGTACCTACGAGCAGTACTTC
- TRBD2 TRBJ2-1 TRBV20-1 CSARDFFGLAGNYNEQFF TGCAGTGCTAGAGATTTTTTCGGACTAGCGGGTAACTACAATGAGCAGTTCTTC
few TRBD2 TRBJ2-1 TRBV7-2 CATLPLAGGPRQFF TGTGCCACCCTCCCACTAGCGGGAGGCCCAAGGCAGTTCTTC
few TRBD1 TRBJ2-3 TRBV10-3 CATGTAARTDTQYF TGTGCCACGGGGACAGCCGCCCGCACAGATACGCAGTATTTT
many - TRBJ1-2 TRBV12-3/TRBV12-4 CASASGDYGYTF TGTGCCAGCGCTTCGGGTGACTATGGCTACACCTTC
many - TRBJ1-1 TRBV6-2/TRBV6-3 CASSPRVTEAFF TGTGCCAGCAGCCCCAGGGTAACTGAAGCTTTCTTT
- - TRBJ2-7 TRBV20-1 CSASGEGFYEQYF TGCAGTGCTAGTGGAGAGGGATTCTACGAGCAGTACTTC
few - TRBJ2-1 TRBV6-1 CASSTQQGTEQFF TGTGCCAGCAGTACACAACAGGGTACTGAGCAGTTCTTC
few - TRBJ2-3 TRBV5-1 CASSLIGEGTDTQYF TGCGCCAGCAGCTTGATAGGGGAAGGGACAGATACGCAGTATTTT
- - TRBJ2-3 TRBV12-3/TRBV12-4 CASSLNKGSSDTQYF TGTGCCAGCAGTTTAAATAAGGGAAGTTCCGATACGCAGTATTTT
few - TRBJ2-3 TRBV6-1 CASSGRQHAVPDTQYF TGTGCCAGCAGTGGGAGACAGCATGCCGTTCCAGATACGCAGTATTTT
- - TRBJ2-7 TRBV3-1 CASSQVARHEQYF TGTGCCAGCAGCCAAGTTGCCCGCCACGAGCAGTACTTC
few - TRBJ2-7 TRBV7-9 CASSLAGGFASYEQYF TGTGCCAGCAGCTTAGCGGGGGGCTTTGCCTCCTACGAGCAGTACTTC
few TRBD1 TRBJ2-6 TRBV12-3/TRBV12-4 CAQGDREGANVLTF TGTGCCCAAGGGGACAGGGAGGGGGCCAACGTCCTGACTTTC
few - TRBJ1-2 TRBV3-1 CASSPTEKTGYTF TGTGCCAGCAGCCCGACAGAGAAGACCGGCTACACCTTC
few - TRBJ2-1 TRBV20-1 CSALPGGPNSYNEQFF TGCAGTGCGCTGCCCGGGGGGCCCAACTCCTACAATGAGCAGTTCTTC
- - TRBJ2-7 TRBV18 CASSIQSRWGEQYF TGTGCCAGCTCAATTCAGAGCCGTTGGGGCGAGCAGTACTTC
few - TRBJ1-5 TRBV12-3/TRBV12-4 CASSLGSRSLSNQPQHF TGTGCCAGCAGTTTAGGCAGTCGGTCGTTAAGCAATCAGCCCCAGCATTTT
few TRBD1 TRBJ1-5 TRBV19 CASSTYSDRVLQPQHF TGTGCCAGTAGTACATACTCGGACAGGGTGCTTCAGCCCCAGCATTTT
few TRBD1 TRBJ1-1 TRBV6-5 CASSYSWTGSTEAFF TGTGCCAGCAGTTATTCCTGGACAGGCAGTACTGAAGCTTTCTTT
- TRBD2 TRBJ2-7 TRBV6-1 CATSRGVALTYEQYF TGTGCCACTTCCCGGGGGGTAGCGCTTACCTACGAGCAGTACTTC
- - TRBJ1-1 TRBV10-3 CAIRTQTENTEAFF TGTGCCATCAGGACACAAACGGAAAACACTGAAGCTTTCTTT
- - TRBJ1-1 TRBV5-6 CASSAGRGHTEAFF TGTGCCAGCAGCGCCGGGCGGGGTCACACTGAAGCTTTCTTT
- - TRBJ2-7 TRBV29-1 CSVETDTTDRWQYF TGCAGCGTTGAAACGGATACTACCGACCGATGGCAGTACTTC
few - TRBJ2-3 TRBV4-3 CASSQDLEDGTDTQYF TGCGCCAGCAGCCAAGATCTCGAGGATGGCACAGATACGCAGTATTTT
- - TRBJ1-2 TRBV5-8 CASSLLGHFYGYTF TGTGCCAGCAGCTTGTTGGGACACTTCTATGGCTACACCTTC
- TRBD1 TRBJ1-1 TRBV20-1 CSARATGGAVAFF TGCAGTGCTAGAGCCACAGGGGGGGCCGTAGCTTTCTTT
few TRBD1 TRBJ1-2 TRBV5-5 CASSSGQGPFGYTF TGTGCCAGCAGCTCAGGACAGGGGCCGTTTGGCTACACCTTC
- - TRBJ2-1 TRBV29-1 CSVPDSSSVQFF TGCAGCGTACCGGACAGTTCCTCGGTGCAGTTCTTC
- - TRBJ2-3 TRBV7-7 CASSSTTRSDTQYF TGTGCTAGCAGCTCCACTACTAGGTCGGATACGCAGTATTTT
- - TRBJ2-3 TRBV6-5 CASSYNTLEGTSTDTQYF TGTGCCAGCAGTTACAATACCCTTGAGGGCACTAGCACAGATACGCAGTATTTT
- TRBD1 TRBJ1-6 TRBV10-3 CAIRGTESSPLHF TGTGCCATCAGGGGGACAGAGAGTTCACCCCTCCACTTT